These T cell receptor beta chains were read from a single sample in a study of blood T cell repertoires in COVID-19. Sequencing used immunoSEQ multiplex PCR; TCRdb keeps in-frame clones, though not all of them. This sample carries 85,000 to 110,000 clones, 80% to 90% of them seen once, and the ten largest clones take 3% to 3.5%. The sample consisted of peripheral blood. The receptor source for this set is a human donor in a cohort sampled during active COVID-19. Each CDR3 is given without its conserved first and last residue. D genes are given only for firm matches.

v_call d_call cdr3_aa
TRBV6-6 NA ASSSGLMNTEAF
TRBV6-5 TRBD1 ASSWGQGGSPLH
TRBV19 NA ASSKGIQDLTGELF
TRBV19 NA ASSIGEGYEQY
TRBV9 NA ASSVDGPPSTDTQY
TRBV5-1 NA ASSLAYRDLYGYT
TRBV2 NA ASSLRDTSGETQY
TRBV6-1 TRBD1 ASSEASQGAYEQY
TRBV4-2 TRBD2 ASSQAAGSGSSGELF
TRBV6-5 NA ASSDAGVTNEKLF
TRBV28 NA ALAGPRYGYT
TRBV30 NA AWSVELPYNEQF
TRBV5-5 NA ASSPFGGRGGATQY
TRBV2 NA ASKAIQGTEAF
TRBV27 NA ASRTLGGGWNYGYT
TRBV7-2 NA ASSFTYEQY
TRBV11-2 NA ASPRGHAQPQH
TRBV18 NA ASSPPISGNTIY
TRBV19 NA ASMEAGTEAF
TRBV27 NA ASSPHSMPDTQY
TRBV19 TRBD1 ASSEGQGLNTEAF
TRBV5-4 NA ASSRTGTNTEAF
TRBV3-1/TRBV3-2 NA ASTQSGTRAEAF
TRBV19 NA ASSPSPGLSYNEQF
TRBV30 NA AWSRLRQSTNEKLF
TRBV2 NA ASRGRDFTYEQY
TRBV5-1 NA ASSETAPYNEQF
TRBV9 TRBD1 ASSVGRGQFYEQY
TRBV6-2/TRBV6-3 NA ASSYGTSSGNTIY
TRBV15 NA ATSRDRSNQPQH
TRBV27 NA ASSFRLNQPQH
TRBV5-4 TRBD1 ASGTAPNTEAF
TRBV30 NA AWSVAVFYGYT
TRBV7-9 TRBD2 ASSLGTSGRRRQF
TRBV7-8 NA ASSLVYSYEQY
TRBV5-1 NA ASTDRTAYNEQF
TRBV4-1 TRBD1 ASSQEPGQASDGYT
TRBV4-1 TRBD2 ASSQDGGAYNEQF
TRBV5-1 NA ASSLGGLNTEAF
TRBV18 TRBD1 ASSRPGGLGEKLF
TRBV30 NA AWSVFGQGTHSGNTIY
TRBV10-1 NA ASSETARGYEQY
TRBV18 TRBD1 ASSPGGGGDTEAF
TRBV7-2 NA ASSLDSGRNTEAF
TRBV6-5 NA ASTFGQHTEAF
TRBV7-8 TRBD1 ASYTGQIYTEAF
TRBV11-2 TRBD2 ASSKAGGPGEQY